This T cell receptor (beta chain) was sequenced in a study of T cells after yellow fever vaccination. Study-level findings and limits: Post-booster repertoires contained most primary-vaccination clones again (approximately 95% CD4, 85% to 90% CD8). Bulk-population clonotypes that are abundant could appear as contaminants in FACS-sorted repertoires.

From the 5' RACE reads, TCRdb called clonotypes with MiXCR, one entry per CDR3 protein. The sample lists around 550,000 distinct CDR3 sequences; approximately 21% were seen once. CDR1 is DFQATT and CDR2 is SNEGSKA in the germline V gene (reference sequence). The trim removed 3 bases at V and 5 bases at J, leaving 9 bases unmatched. CDR3 size: 15 residues. In the case of this clonotype: What it binds is not known.

The chain employs TRBV20-1 and TRBJ2-5, with 10 bases that match TRBD1. The sample here was PBMCs, taken 15 days after the yellow fever booster vaccination. This clonotype was sampled from a man aged 25-40 years who received the YFV17D yellow fever vaccine. The CDR3 spells CSARPGQGSGETQYF. In DNA, the CDR3 is TGCAGTGCTAGGCCGGGACAGGGGTCGGGGGAGACCCAGTACTTC.